The 13 T cell receptor beta chains below all came from one sample that was sequenced in a study of cytomegalovirus exposure and HLA in healthy donors. The PCR ran on 60 Vbeta and 13 Jbeta primers. Sequencing used immunoSEQ multiplex PCR; TCRdb keeps in-frame clones, though not all of them. In the table there are under 150,000 clones, approximately 80% of which are singletons. Sample: PBMCs. These receptors came from a woman aged 45 to 65 in good health and CMV-seropositive.

Remarks on this clone: Compared with germline, one end of the junction differs, possibly owing to a read error. The chain couples TRBV10-1 to TRBJ2-2, with TRBD1 matching 7 bases. The CDR3 covers 12 residues. CDR1 and CDR2 from the germline V gene are WNHNN and SYGVQD (reference sequence). The DNA of the CDR3 is TGCGCCAGCCCCCAGGGGGTCCGGGGAGCTGTTTTT. It specifies CASPQGVRGAVF.

This chain connects TRBV28 to TRBJ2-7; 11 bases map to TRBD2. The CDR3 consists of 17 residues. The ends lost 4 bases at V and 0 bases at J; junction bases unmatched: 8. Germline CDR1 and CDR2: MDHEN and SYDVKM. CDR3 loop: CASSSTGTSGSSYEQYF. CDR3 DNA sequence: TGTGCCAGCAGTTCGACCGGGACTAGCGGATCCTCCTACGAGCAGTACTTC.

This chain uses TRBV28 with TRBJ1-3; possibly TRBD1 for D (6 bases). The CDR3 length is 13 residues. The ends were cut back, 8 bases at V and 4 bases at J, with 12 bases in the middle. CDR1 is MDHEN, CDR2 SYDVKM, per germline. CDR3 sequence reads: CASDGQSGNTIYF. CDR3 DNA: TGTGCCAGCGATGGACAGAGCGGAAACACCATATATTTT.

This chain uses TRBV30 with TRBJ1-4; D not resolved. V was shortened by 2 bases and J by 8 bases, with 21 bases between the two germline ends. Germline values: CDR1 GTSNPN, CDR2 SVGIG (reference sequence). The CDR3 length is 16 residues. The CDR3 DNA reads as TGTGCCTGGAGTCCACCCCTATCCGGGAATAGCGAAAAACTGTTTTTT. Protein product: CAWSPPLSGNSEKLFF.

The gene calls are TRBV4-3 and TRBJ2-3, with 7 bases aligning to TRBD1. The trim removed 0 bases at V and 4 bases at J, leaving 4 bases unmatched. Germline V gene sequence: CDR1 LGHNA, CDR2 YSLEER. CDR3 length: 15 amino acids. In DNA, the CDR3 is TGCGCCAGCAGCCAAGAGAGGGGGCGCCCAGATACGCAGTATTTT. Its translation is CASSQERGRPDTQYF.

This chain joins TRBV7-3 and TRBJ2-1; D is ambiguous. From germline, CDR1 is SGHTA and CDR2 FQGTGA. The CDR3 has 15 amino acids. The V end lost 2 bases, the J end lost 0 bases, and 8 bases lay between the germline ends. The CDR3 DNA is TGTGCCAGCAGCTTAGATCTCAGCTCCTACAATGAGCAGTTCTTC. Its translation is CASSLDLSSYNEQFF.

The chain recombines TRBV28 with TRBJ2-5, with 8 nucleotides matching TRBD2. CDR1 and CDR2 (germline): MDHEN, SYDVKM. Trimming removed 2 bases from V and 5 bases from J; junction bases left unmatched: 10. The CDR3 sequence is 16 residues long. The chain's CDR3 is CASSLGRAGVRETQYF. CDR3 coding DNA: TGTGCCAGCAGTTTAGGGCGAGCGGGGGTTCGGGAGACCCAGTACTTC.

This chain joins TRBV7-2 and TRBJ2-3; D possibly corresponds to TRBD1 (6 bases). Germline CDR1 SGHTA, CDR2 FQGNSA. Trimming cost V 3 bases and J 2 bases, with 9 bases left between them. CDR3 length: 14 residues. Here the CDR3 DNA reads TGTGCCAGCAGCTTCAGGGGCGACACAGATACGCAGTATTTT. Translating it yields CASSFRGDTDTQYF.

This chain uses TRBV6-6 with TRBJ1-1; TRBD1 might be the D (5 bases). There are 14 residues in the CDR3. With 0 bases removed from V and 2 bases from J, the gap between germline ends came to 7 bases. Germline loops: CDR1 MNHNY, CDR2 SVGAGI (reference sequence). CDR3 amino acids: CASSYSGENTEAFF. Written as DNA, the CDR3 is TGTGCCAGCAGTTACTCAGGGGAAAACACTGAAGCTTTCTTT.

The rearrangement links TRBV28 to TRBJ1-1, with 9 positions matching TRBD1. The CDR3 consists of 14 residues. Germline CDR1 MDHEN, CDR2 SYDVKM. The V and J ends lost 6 bases and 3 bases, in that order; junction bases with no gene match: 5. Here the CDR3 reads CASRTGGAYTEAFF. The CDR3 nucleotides read TGTGCCAGCAGAACAGGGGGCGCGTACACTGAAGCTTTCTTT.

The chain links TRBV7-2 to TRBJ2-5; D is unclear. The CDR3 extends over 13 amino acids. Germline V CDR1 and CDR2: SGHTA, FQGNSA. Trimming shortened V by 5 bases and J by 0 bases, and 7 bases separated the two germline ends. The CDR3 bases are TGTGCCAGCAGCCCCTCGTACCAAGAGACCCAGTACTTC. It translates to CASSPSYQETQYF.

This chain connects TRBV2 to TRBJ1-5, with D perhaps matching TRBD1 (6 bases). Germline CDR1 and CDR2: SNHLY and FYNNEI. The CDR3 is made up of 14 amino acids. The V end was cut by 8 bases, the J end by 4 bases, with 15 bases between. This CDR3 is CASGGTGQNQPQHF. CDR3 in DNA: TGTGCCAGCGGGGGAACAGGGCAAAATCAGCCCCAGCATTTT.

The rearrangement uses TRBV5-4 and TRBJ1-1, with TRBD1 identical over 10 bases. Germline CDR1 SGHNT, CDR2 YYREEE (reference sequence). This CDR3 has 14 residues. The trim removed 4 bases at V and 4 bases at J, leaving 4 bases unmatched. CDR3 in amino acids: CASSGTGEGTEAFF. The CDR3 nucleotides read TGTGCCAGCAGCGGGACAGGGGAAGGCACTGAAGCTTTCTTT. Full variable domain (rest looked up from reference TRBV5-4 and TRBJ1-1): ETGVTQSPTHLIKTRGQQVTLRCSSQSGHNTVSWYQQALGQGPQFIFQYYREEENGRGNFPPRFSGLQFPNYSSELNVNALELDDSALYLCASSGTGEGTEAFFGQGTRLTVV.